This entry is about one T cell receptor (beta chain). Its antigen remains unidentified. The sample is drawn from a study of blood T cells in healthy people across ages. Findings and limits, study-wide: Long-lived donors had more naive CD4+ cells and higher diversity than aged donors.

A sample-barcoded 5' primer and a J-beta primer mix were used in a second PCR of roughly 7 to 11 cycles. Each cDNA molecule, via a template-switch adaptor with 12 random nucleotides, was tagged. Each CDR3 protein is one row after TCRdb ran MiXCR on the 5' RACE reads. Of about 1.8 million distinct CDR3 sequences listed, 40% to 55% are singletons. Donors ranged from roughly 6 to 90 years old and were healthy Caucasians in Russia. Germline V lookup: CDR1 SGHRS, CDR2 YFSETQ. The V and J ends lost 4 bases and 0 bases respectively, with 14 bases between them. This CDR3 is 17 amino acids long. The clonotype comes from a woman in her thirties or forties in good health. The sample taken for sequencing was blood. The chain recombines TRBV5-1 with TRBJ1-6, with D hard to call. The CDR3 DNA sequence: TGCGCCAGCAGCCCGCGTGGGAGCGTCTCCTATAATTCACCCCTCCACTTT. It translates to CASSPRGSVSYNSPLHF.